This is a list of T cell receptor beta chains from one sample in a study of CD8+CD57+ T cells in acquired aplastic anemia. TCRdb ran MiXCR on the reads and lists one entry per CDR3 protein. The data hold 190,000 or so distinct CDR3 sequences, with roughly 57% observed a single time. The sequenced sample consisted of sorted CD4+, CD8+, or CD8+CD57+ T cells (not recorded which) from PBMCs. The receptors were gathered from a human donor in good health. Both conserved end residues are part of each CDR3. The D gene is left open where the match is weak. Clone size is given for some rows only: seen once, a few or many times, or a class if the clone is expanded.

abundance: few
d_gene: NA
j_gene: TRBJ2-7
v_gene: TRBV20-1
CDR3aa: CSAPSRSPYEQYF
CDR3nt: TGCAGTGCCCCCTCGCGGTCCCCTTACGAGCAGTACTTC

abundance: NA
d_gene: NA
j_gene: TRBJ2-2
v_gene: TRBV7-8
CDR3aa: CASSFQYTGELFF
CDR3nt: TGTGCCAGCAGCTTCCAGTACACCGGGGAGCTGTTTTTT

abundance: once
d_gene: NA
j_gene: TRBJ2-5
v_gene: TRBV5-1
CDR3aa: CASSLGGKGETQYF
CDR3nt: TGCGCCAGCAGCTTGGGGGGGAAAGGGGAGACCCAGTACTTC

abundance: once
d_gene: TRBD2
j_gene: TRBJ2-1
v_gene: TRBV10-3
CDR3aa: CACAVLASGVNEQFF
CDR3nt: TGTGCCTGCGCGGTACTCGCGAGCGGGGTGAATGAGCAGTTCTTC

abundance: NA
d_gene: NA
j_gene: TRBJ1-1
v_gene: TRBV7-2
CDR3aa: CASSRQSMNTEAFF
CDR3nt: TGTGCCAGCAGCCGACAGAGCATGAACACTGAAGCTTTCTTT

abundance: NA
d_gene: NA
j_gene: TRBJ1-6
v_gene: TRBV20-1
CDR3aa: CSAPGGVQEASPLHF
CDR3nt: TGCAGTGCCCCTGGGGGAGTACAGGAGGCTTCACCCCTCCACTTT

abundance: NA
d_gene: TRBD1
j_gene: TRBJ1-2
v_gene: TRBV9
CDR3aa: CASSTGQGLSSGNTF
CDR3nt: TGTGCCAGCAGCACGGGACAGGGATTGAGCTCTGGAAACACCTTC

abundance: NA
d_gene: NA
j_gene: TRBJ2-7
v_gene: TRBV29-1
CDR3aa: CSVREPGSYEQYF
CDR3nt: TGCAGCGTTCGCGAGCCAGGGTCCTACGAGCAGTACTTC

abundance: NA
d_gene: NA
j_gene: TRBJ2-3
v_gene: TRBV5-6
CDR3aa: CASSPRTTSTDAQYF
CDR3nt: TGTGCCAGCAGCCCCAGGACAACTAGCACAGATGCGCAGTATTTT

abundance: NA
d_gene: NA
j_gene: TRBJ1-6
v_gene: TRBV7-8
CDR3aa: CASSLQGRISPLHF
CDR3nt: TGTGCCAGCAGCCTACAGGGACGGATTTCACCCCTCCACTTT

abundance: NA
d_gene: TRBD1
j_gene: TRBJ2-1
v_gene: TRBV20-1
CDR3aa: CSASFRDRAYNEQFF
CDR3nt: TGCAGTGCTAGCTTCCGGGACAGGGCCTACAATGAGCAGTTCTTC

abundance: NA
d_gene: NA
j_gene: TRBJ1-6
v_gene: TRBV19
CDR3aa: CAGSRDNSPLHF
CDR3nt: TGTGCCGGTAGTCGGGATAATTCACCCCTCCACTTT

abundance: NA
d_gene: TRBD1
j_gene: TRBJ1-1
v_gene: TRBV7-3
CDR3aa: CASSQDRGSTEAFF
CDR3nt: TGTGCCAGCAGCCAGGACAGGGGATCGACTGAAGCTTTCTTT

abundance: NA
d_gene: TRBD1
j_gene: TRBJ1-1
v_gene: TRBV7-2
CDR3aa: CASSFRQGRRAFF
CDR3nt: TGTGCCAGCAGCTTCCGACAGGGACGGAGGGCTTTCTTT

abundance: many
d_gene: NA
j_gene: TRBJ2-7
v_gene: TRBV9
CDR3aa: CASSVTGLSEQYF
CDR3nt: TGTGCCAGCAGCGTAACAGGTCTCTCCGAGCAGTACTTC

abundance: many
d_gene: TRBD1
j_gene: TRBJ1-1
v_gene: TRBV7-9
CDR3aa: CASSTGGTEAFF
CDR3nt: TGTGCCAGCAGCACAGGGGGCACTGAAGCTTTCTTT

abundance: NA
d_gene: NA
j_gene: TRBJ2-6
v_gene: TRBV2
CDR3aa: CASIVRSGADVLTF
CDR3nt: TGTGCCAGCATCGTACGGTCTGGGGCCGACGTCCTGACTTTC

abundance: NA
d_gene: NA
j_gene: TRBJ2-3
v_gene: TRBV7-8
CDR3aa: CASSLRRDTDTQYF
CDR3nt: TGTGCCAGCAGCTTAAGGCGGGACACAGATACGCAGTATTTT

abundance: NA
d_gene: TRBD2
j_gene: TRBJ2-1
v_gene: TRBV11-1
CDR3aa: CASSLTLAGADEQFF
CDR3nt: TGTGCCAGCAGCCTTACACTAGCGGGGGCAGATGAGCAGTTCTTC

abundance: NA
d_gene: TRBD1
j_gene: TRBJ2-5
v_gene: TRBV20-1
CDR3aa: CSVRGTGSWTQYF
CDR3nt: TGCAGTGTTAGGGGGACAGGATCGTGGACCCAGTACTTC

abundance: NA
d_gene: NA
j_gene: TRBJ1-1
v_gene: TRBV7-8
CDR3aa: CASSPEGGAGTEAFF
CDR3nt: TGTGCCAGCAGCCCAGAGGGGGGGGCAGGCACTGAAGCTTTCTTT

abundance: NA
d_gene: NA
j_gene: TRBJ2-1
v_gene: TRBV20-1
CDR3aa: CSAPDRLHNEQFF
CDR3nt: TGCAGTGCTCCAGACAGGCTCCACAATGAGCAGTTCTTC

abundance: many
d_gene: TRBD1
j_gene: TRBJ1-1
v_gene: TRBV2
CDR3aa: CARDRGNTEAFF
CDR3nt: TGTGCCAGAGACAGGGGGAACACTGAAGCTTTCTTT

abundance: NA
d_gene: TRBD1
j_gene: TRBJ1-1
v_gene: TRBV19
CDR3aa: CASGDSINTEAFF
CDR3nt: TGTGCCAGTGGGGACAGTATAAACACTGAAGCTTTCTTT

abundance: NA
d_gene: NA
j_gene: TRBJ1-2
v_gene: TRBV25-1
CDR3aa: CASSDLDTAYGYTF
CDR3nt: TGTGCCAGCAGTGATCTCGACACAGCCTATGGCTACACCTTC

abundance: NA
d_gene: NA
j_gene: TRBJ2-7
v_gene: TRBV12-3/TRBV12-4
CDR3aa: CASRLGTAYEQYF
CDR3nt: TGTGCCAGCAGACTTGGGACGGCGTACGAGCAGTACTTC

abundance: many
d_gene: NA
j_gene: TRBJ1-5
v_gene: TRBV7-6
CDR3aa: CASSKGEGQPQHF
CDR3nt: TGTGCCAGCAGCAAAGGGGAGGGGCAGCCCCAGCATTTT

abundance: once
d_gene: NA
j_gene: TRBJ1-2
v_gene: TRBV20-1
CDR3aa: CSASDRRYTF
CDR3nt: TGCAGTGCAAGCGACCGACGCTACACCTTC

abundance: NA
d_gene: NA
j_gene: TRBJ2-3
v_gene: TRBV7-9
CDR3aa: CASSLQGSHTDTQYF
CDR3nt: TGTGCCAGCAGCTTACAGGGGTCCCACACAGATACGCAGTATTTT

abundance: NA
d_gene: TRBD2
j_gene: TRBJ2-3
v_gene: TRBV5-1
CDR3aa: CASSARLAGAPTDTQYF
CDR3nt: TGCGCCAGCAGCGCTAGACTAGCGGGGGCACCCACAGATACGCAGTATTTT

abundance: NA
d_gene: NA
j_gene: TRBJ1-2
v_gene: TRBV7-9
CDR3aa: CASRGAFQINYGYTF
CDR3nt: TGTGCCAGCAGGGGGGCTTTCCAGATTAACTATGGCTACACCTTC

abundance: once
d_gene: NA
j_gene: TRBJ2-1
v_gene: TRBV24-1
CDR3aa: CATSLARSSYNEQFF
CDR3nt: TGTGCCACCAGTTTAGCGCGGAGCTCCTACAATGAGCAGTTCTTC

abundance: NA
d_gene: NA
j_gene: TRBJ1-5
v_gene: TRBV20-1
CDR3aa: CSASSGQPQHF
CDR3nt: TGCAGTGCTAGTTCCGGTCAGCCCCAGCATTTT

abundance: NA
d_gene: TRBD2
j_gene: TRBJ2-7
v_gene: TRBV5-1
CDR3aa: CASSLGLAEPTEQYF
CDR3nt: TGCGCCAGCAGCTTGGGACTAGCGGAGCCTACGGAGCAGTACTTC

abundance: NA
d_gene: NA
j_gene: TRBJ1-1
v_gene: TRBV12-3/TRBV12-4
CDR3aa: CASSLWGLGTEAFF
CDR3nt: TGTGCCAGCAGCCTGTGGGGGCTAGGAACTGAAGCTTTCTTT

abundance: few
d_gene: NA
j_gene: TRBJ2-1
v_gene: TRBV5-1
CDR3aa: CASSLDLKNEQFF
CDR3nt: TGCGCCAGCAGCTTGGACCTGAAGAATGAGCAGTTCTTC

abundance: many
d_gene: NA
j_gene: TRBJ2-7
v_gene: TRBV29-1
CDR3aa: CSVEVTLGYEQYF
CDR3nt: TGCAGCGTTGAAGTGACATTGGGCTACGAGCAGTACTTC

abundance: NA
d_gene: NA
j_gene: TRBJ2-3
v_gene: TRBV29-1
CDR3aa: CSVEDGKSTDTQYF
CDR3nt: TGCAGCGTTGAAGACGGCAAAAGCACAGATACGCAGTATTTT

abundance: many
d_gene: NA
j_gene: TRBJ1-5
v_gene: TRBV9
CDR3aa: CASSGRASNQPQHF
CDR3nt: TGTGCCAGCAGCGGCAGGGCAAGCAATCAGCCCCAGCATTTT

abundance: NA
d_gene: TRBD2
j_gene: TRBJ2-7
v_gene: TRBV15
CDR3aa: CATRWEREVSYEQYF
CDR3nt: TGTGCCACCAGGTGGGAGCGGGAGGTCTCCTACGAGCAGTACTTC

abundance: many
d_gene: NA
j_gene: TRBJ2-7
v_gene: TRBV28
CDR3aa: CASSRERGPSSYEQYF
CDR3nt: TGTGCCAGCAGTAGGGAACGCGGGCCGAGCTCCTACGAGCAGTACTTC

abundance: NA
d_gene: TRBD1
j_gene: TRBJ2-7
v_gene: TRBV4-3
CDR3aa: CASSHRDRGIEQYF
CDR3nt: TGCGCCAGCAGCCACCGGGACAGGGGGATAGAGCAGTACTTC

abundance: once
d_gene: NA
j_gene: TRBJ2-1
v_gene: TRBV5-6
CDR3aa: CASSPRQYNEQFF
CDR3nt: TGTGCCAGCAGCCCGCGACAGTACAATGAGCAGTTCTTC

abundance: NA
d_gene: NA
j_gene: TRBJ1-2
v_gene: TRBV15
CDR3aa: CATSRDLGIYGYTF
CDR3nt: TGTGCCACCAGCAGAGATCTAGGGATCTATGGCTACACCTTC

abundance: NA
d_gene: NA
j_gene: TRBJ2-5
v_gene: TRBV10-3
CDR3aa: CAIRGQGDETQYF
CDR3nt: TGTGCCATCAGGGGGCAGGGAGACGAGACCCAGTACTTC

abundance: NA
d_gene: NA
j_gene: TRBJ1-1
v_gene: TRBV19
CDR3aa: CASSNRDTEAFF
CDR3nt: TGTGCCAGTAGTAACCGGGACACTGAAGCTTTCTTT

abundance: once
d_gene: NA
j_gene: TRBJ1-1
v_gene: TRBV20-1
CDR3aa: CSARENTEAFF
CDR3nt: TGCAGTGCCAGGGAGAACACTGAAGCTTTCTTT

abundance: NA
d_gene: NA
j_gene: TRBJ1-6
v_gene: TRBV20-1
CDR3aa: CSATDTLNSPLHF
CDR3nt: TGCAGTGCTACGGACACCCTGAATTCACCCCTCCACTTT

abundance: many
d_gene: NA
j_gene: TRBJ2-1
v_gene: TRBV7-2
CDR3aa: CASSLVGESSYNEQFF
CDR3nt: TGTGCCAGCAGCTTAGTAGGCGAAAGCTCCTACAATGAGCAGTTCTTC

abundance: NA
d_gene: TRBD1
j_gene: TRBJ1-2
v_gene: TRBV7-2
CDR3aa: CASSFGQGVDGYTF
CDR3nt: TGTGCCAGCAGCTTCGGACAGGGAGTAGATGGCTACACCTTC

abundance: once
d_gene: TRBD2
j_gene: TRBJ2-5
v_gene: TRBV5-1
CDR3aa: CASTLGLAPRETQYF
CDR3nt: TGCGCCAGCACCTTGGGACTAGCGCCCCGGGAGACCCAGTACTTC

abundance: NA
d_gene: NA
j_gene: TRBJ1-1
v_gene: TRBV10-3
CDR3aa: CAISEGTTEAEAFF
CDR3nt: TGTGCCATCAGTGAGGGAACGACAGAGGCTGAAGCTTTCTTT

abundance: once
d_gene: NA
j_gene: TRBJ2-5
v_gene: TRBV7-6
CDR3aa: CASSPRGGGPGGQETQYF
CDR3nt: TGTGCCAGCAGCCCCAGGGGGGGCGGTCCGGGGGGACAAGAGACCCAGTACTTC

abundance: once
d_gene: TRBD1
j_gene: TRBJ1-3
v_gene: TRBV5-1
CDR3aa: CASRGQGSSGNTIYF
CDR3nt: TGCGCCAGCAGGGGACAGGGTAGCTCTGGAAACACCATATATTTT

abundance: NA
d_gene: NA
j_gene: TRBJ1-5
v_gene: TRBV10-3
CDR3aa: CAISDLNRGGNQPQHF
CDR3nt: TGTGCCATCAGTGACCTCAACCGGGGGGGCAATCAGCCCCAGCATTTT

abundance: few
d_gene: TRBD2
j_gene: TRBJ2-1
v_gene: TRBV20-1
CDR3aa: CSASDGRDEQFF
CDR3nt: TGCAGTGCTAGCGACGGGAGGGATGAGCAGTTCTTC

abundance: NA
d_gene: NA
j_gene: TRBJ1-2
v_gene: TRBV15
CDR3aa: CATSRELGPYGYTF
CDR3nt: TGTGCCACCAGCAGAGAGCTGGGACCCTATGGCTACACCTTC